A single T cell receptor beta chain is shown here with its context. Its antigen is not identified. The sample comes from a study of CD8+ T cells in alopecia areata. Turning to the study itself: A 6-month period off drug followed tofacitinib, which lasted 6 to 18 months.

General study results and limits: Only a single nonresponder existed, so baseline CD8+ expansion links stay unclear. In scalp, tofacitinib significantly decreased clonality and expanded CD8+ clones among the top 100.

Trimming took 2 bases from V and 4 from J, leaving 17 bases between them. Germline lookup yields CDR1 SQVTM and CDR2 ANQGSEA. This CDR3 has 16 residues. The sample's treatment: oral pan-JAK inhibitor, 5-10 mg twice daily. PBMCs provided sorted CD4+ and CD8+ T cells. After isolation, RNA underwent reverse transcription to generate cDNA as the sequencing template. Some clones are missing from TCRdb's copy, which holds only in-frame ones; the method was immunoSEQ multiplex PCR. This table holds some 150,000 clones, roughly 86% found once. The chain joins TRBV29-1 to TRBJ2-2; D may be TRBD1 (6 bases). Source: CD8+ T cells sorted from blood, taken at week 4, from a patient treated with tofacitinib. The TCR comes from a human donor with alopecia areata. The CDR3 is CSVESPTGTGTGELFF. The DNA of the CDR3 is TGCAGCGTTGAAAGCCCTACAGGGACGGGCACCGGGGAGCTGTTTTTT.